This T cell receptor beta chain was obtained from a study of cytomegalovirus exposure and HLA in healthy donors. Overall study findings and caveats: An apparent linkage of common viral pathogens to several of the most significant clusters emerged in a later analysis. The study listed under 200 cytomegalovirus-associated TCR beta chains. Sequencing probably produced one cluster of sequence variants that were highly shared.

Comment on this clone: No antigen is known for it.

PCR employed 60 Vbeta and 13 Jbeta primers. TCRdb's copy holds only in-frame clones and misses some; the assay was immunoSEQ multiplex PCR. The sample contains about 170,000 clones, more than 80% of which appear only once. The sample taken for sequencing was PBMCs. This TCR was sampled from a woman aged 18-35 years in good health and CMV-seronegative.

This CDR3 reads CASSQQGYNEQFF. Written as DNA, the CDR3 is TGTGCCAGCAGTCAACAGGGTTACAATGAGCAGTTCTTC. The rearrangement joins TRBV28 to TRBJ2-1, with D tentatively TRBD1 (6 bases). CDR3 length: 13 residues. V was pared by 5 bases and J by 4 bases, with 9 bases between. Germline V CDR1 and CDR2: MDHEN, SYDVKM. Complete variable domain (other parts from reference TRBV28 and TRBJ2-1): DVKVTQSSRYLVKRTGEKVFLECVQDMDHENMFWYRQDPGLGLRLIYFSYDVKMKEKGDIPEGYSVSREKKERFSLILESASTNQTSMYLCASSQQGYNEQFFGPGTRLTVL.